The 2 T cell receptor beta chains below all came from one sample that was sequenced in a study of blood T cell repertoires in COVID-19. Profiled with immunoSEQ multiplex PCR; TCRdb holds only in-frame clones, not every one. The data show approximately 300,000 clones, approximately 85% seen once. The material sequenced was peripheral blood. The origin of the receptors is a human donor with COVID-19, enrolled during active disease. The donor label of this sample is uncertain.

The chain recombines TRBV2 with TRBJ1-5, with a tentative D call TRBD1 (5 bases). V dropped 5 bases and J dropped 3 bases, with 8 bases sitting between them. Germline CDR1 is SNHLY and CDR2 is FYNNEI. The CDR3 totals 13 residues. CDR3 in DNA: TGTGCCAGCAGTCCGGACATCAATCAGCCCCAGCATTTT. The encoded protein is CASSPDINQPQHF.

Here the CDR3 reads CASSVTGGGSTDTQYF. The CDR3 nucleotides read TGTGCCAGCAGCGTCACAGGGGGCGGGAGCACAGATACGCAGTATTTT. The V call is TRBV9, the J call TRBJ2-3, with TRBD1 identical over 9 bases. Germline loops: CDR1 SGDLS, CDR2 YYNGEE. This CDR3 is built from 16 residues. With V trimmed by 2 bases and J by 0 bases, 4 bases remained unmatched.